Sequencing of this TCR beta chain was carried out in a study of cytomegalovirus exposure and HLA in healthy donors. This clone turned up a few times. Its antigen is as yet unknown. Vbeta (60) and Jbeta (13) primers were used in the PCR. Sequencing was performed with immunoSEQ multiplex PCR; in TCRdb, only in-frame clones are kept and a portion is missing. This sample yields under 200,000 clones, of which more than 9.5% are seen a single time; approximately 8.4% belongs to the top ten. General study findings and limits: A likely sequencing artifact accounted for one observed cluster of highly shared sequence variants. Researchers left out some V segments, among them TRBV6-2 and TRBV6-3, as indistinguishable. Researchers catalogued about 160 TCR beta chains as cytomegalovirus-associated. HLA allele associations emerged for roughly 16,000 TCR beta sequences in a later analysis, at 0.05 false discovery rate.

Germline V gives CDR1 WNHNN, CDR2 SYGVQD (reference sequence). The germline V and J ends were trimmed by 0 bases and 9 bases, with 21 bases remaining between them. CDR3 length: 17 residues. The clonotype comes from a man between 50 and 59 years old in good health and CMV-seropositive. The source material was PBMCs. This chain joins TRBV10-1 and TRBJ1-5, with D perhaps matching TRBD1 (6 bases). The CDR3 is CASSESLAGGRGSPQHF. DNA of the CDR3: TGCGCCAGCAGTGAGTCGTTAGCCGGGGGGCGCGGGTCGCCCCAGCATTTT.